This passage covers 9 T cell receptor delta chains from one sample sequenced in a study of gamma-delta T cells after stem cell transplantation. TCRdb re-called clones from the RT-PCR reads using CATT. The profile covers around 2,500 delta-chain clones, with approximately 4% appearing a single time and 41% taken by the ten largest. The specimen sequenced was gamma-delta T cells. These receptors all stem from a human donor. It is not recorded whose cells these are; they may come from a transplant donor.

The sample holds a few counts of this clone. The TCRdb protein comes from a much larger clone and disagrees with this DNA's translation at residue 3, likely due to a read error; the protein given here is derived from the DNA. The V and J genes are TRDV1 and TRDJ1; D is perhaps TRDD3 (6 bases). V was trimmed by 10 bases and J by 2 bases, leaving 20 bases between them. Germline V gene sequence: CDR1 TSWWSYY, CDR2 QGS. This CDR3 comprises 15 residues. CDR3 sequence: CAPECCLGITDKLIF. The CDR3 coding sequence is TGTGCTCCTGAGTGTTGCCTGGGGATTACCGATAAACTCATCTTT.

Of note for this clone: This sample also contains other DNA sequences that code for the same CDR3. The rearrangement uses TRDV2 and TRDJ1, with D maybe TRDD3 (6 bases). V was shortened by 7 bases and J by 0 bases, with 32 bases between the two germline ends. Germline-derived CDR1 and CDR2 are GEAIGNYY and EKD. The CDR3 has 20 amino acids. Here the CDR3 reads CACDSVTTYPGDFNTDKLIF. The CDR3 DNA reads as TGTGCCTGCGACTCTGTGACGACCTACCCGGGGGACTTCAACACCGATAAACTCATCTTT.

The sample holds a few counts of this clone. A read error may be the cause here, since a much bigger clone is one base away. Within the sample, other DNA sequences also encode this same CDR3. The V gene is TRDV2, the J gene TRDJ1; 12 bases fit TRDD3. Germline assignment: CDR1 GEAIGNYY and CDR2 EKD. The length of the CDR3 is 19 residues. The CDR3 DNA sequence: TGTGCCTGTGACACCGTGGCTGGGGGATACGCGAAGTACACCGATAAGCTCATCTTT. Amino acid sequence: CACDTVAGGYAKYTDKLIF.

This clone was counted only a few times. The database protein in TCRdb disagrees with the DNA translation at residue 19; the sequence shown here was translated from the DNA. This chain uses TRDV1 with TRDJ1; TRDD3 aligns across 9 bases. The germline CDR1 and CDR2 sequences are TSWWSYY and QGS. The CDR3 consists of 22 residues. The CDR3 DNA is TGTGCTCTTGGGGAACTCTTTCCTACGACCTGGGGGATCAGTACCCCCACCGATAGACTCATCTTT. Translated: CALGELFPTTWGISTPTDRLIF.

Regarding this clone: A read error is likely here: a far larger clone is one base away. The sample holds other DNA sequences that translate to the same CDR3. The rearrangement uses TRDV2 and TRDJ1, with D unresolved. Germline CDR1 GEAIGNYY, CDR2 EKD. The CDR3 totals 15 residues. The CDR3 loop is CACDTLYSAGDKLIF. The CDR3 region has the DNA TGTGCCTGCGACACGTTGTACTCAGCCGGCGATAAACTCATCTTT.

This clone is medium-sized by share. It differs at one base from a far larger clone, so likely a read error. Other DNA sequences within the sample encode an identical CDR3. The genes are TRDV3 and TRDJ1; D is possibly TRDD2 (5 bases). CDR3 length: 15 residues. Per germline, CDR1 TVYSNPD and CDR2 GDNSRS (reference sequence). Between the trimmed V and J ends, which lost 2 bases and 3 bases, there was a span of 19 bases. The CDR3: CAFETPISHADKLIF. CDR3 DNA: TGTGCCTTTGAGACTCCTATATCCCACGCCGATAAACTCATCTTT.

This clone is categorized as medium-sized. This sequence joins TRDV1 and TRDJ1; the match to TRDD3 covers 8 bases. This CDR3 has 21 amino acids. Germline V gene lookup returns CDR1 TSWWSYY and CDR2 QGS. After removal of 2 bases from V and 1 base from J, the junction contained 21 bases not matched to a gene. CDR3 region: CALGEGPSHYWGRFLTDKLIF. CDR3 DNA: TGTGCTCTTGGGGAAGGGCCTTCTCACTACTGGGGGCGCTTCCTCACCGATAAACTCATCTTT.

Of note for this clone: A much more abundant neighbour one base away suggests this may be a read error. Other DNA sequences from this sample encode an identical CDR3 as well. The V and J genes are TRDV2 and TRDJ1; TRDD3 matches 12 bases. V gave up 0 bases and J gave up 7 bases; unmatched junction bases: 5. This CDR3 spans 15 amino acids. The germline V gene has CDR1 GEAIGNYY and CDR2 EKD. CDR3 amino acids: CACDTLLGDTSKLIF. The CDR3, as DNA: TGTGCCTGTGACACCCTACTGGGGGATACAAGTAAACTCATCTTT.

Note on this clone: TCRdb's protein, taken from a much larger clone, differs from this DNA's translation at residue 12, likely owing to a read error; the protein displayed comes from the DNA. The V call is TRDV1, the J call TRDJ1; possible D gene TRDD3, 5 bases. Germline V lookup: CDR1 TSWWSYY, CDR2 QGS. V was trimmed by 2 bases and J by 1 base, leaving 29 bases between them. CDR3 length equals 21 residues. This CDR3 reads CALGEDDWDRLEDRCTDKLIF. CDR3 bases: TGTGCTCTTGGGGAAGACGATTGGGACCGACTGGAGGATAGGTGCACCGATAAACTCATCTTT.